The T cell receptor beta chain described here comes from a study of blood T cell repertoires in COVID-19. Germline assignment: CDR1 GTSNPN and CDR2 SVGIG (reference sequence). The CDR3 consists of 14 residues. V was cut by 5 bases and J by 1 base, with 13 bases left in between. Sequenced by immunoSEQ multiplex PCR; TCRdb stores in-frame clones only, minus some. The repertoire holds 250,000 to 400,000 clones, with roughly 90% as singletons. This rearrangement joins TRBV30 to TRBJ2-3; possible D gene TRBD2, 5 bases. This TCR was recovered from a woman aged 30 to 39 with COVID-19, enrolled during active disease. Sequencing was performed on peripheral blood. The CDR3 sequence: CAWRSGPRTDTQYF. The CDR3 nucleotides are TGTGCCTGGCGAAGCGGACCCCGCACAGATACGCAGTATTTT.